Listed below are T cell receptor beta chains from one sample, sequenced in a study of blood T cell repertoires in COVID-19. The table came from immunoSEQ multiplex PCR; TCRdb's copy has only in-frame clones and leaves some out. This sample has almost 400,000 clones, with roughly 90% found just once. The sequenced material came from PBMCs or T cells enriched from blood (not recorded which). Receptor source: a woman younger than 45 who had recovered from COVID-19. Each CDR3 is given with its conserved first and last residue. A D gene is named only where the DNA matches it firmly. Some rows mark clone size as missing; the rest say once, few, many or name a class of expanded clone.

v_gene,j_gene,d_gene,abundance,CDR3nt,CDR3aa
TRBV14,TRBJ2-2,TRBD2,.,TGTGCCAGCAGCCCACTAGCGGTAAACACCGGGGAGCTGTTTTTT,CASSPLAVNTGELFF
TRBV2,TRBJ2-1,TRBD2,.,TGTGCCAAGACCCTAGCGGGGGGCTCCTACAATGAGCAGTTCTTC,CAKTLAGGSYNEQFF
TRBV24-1,TRBJ2-7,.,.,TGTGCCACCAGTGACCAGGGCGGTGGTCACGAGCAGTACTTC,CATSDQGGGHEQYF
TRBV10-3,TRBJ2-1,TRBD2,.,TGTGCCATCAGTCCGGGACTAGCGGGACCGAGCGCCAATGAGCAGTTCTTC,CAISPGLAGPSANEQFF
TRBV11-3,TRBJ2-2,.,.,TGTGCCAGCAGCCCGAAGCGGACCGGGGAGCTGTTTTTT,CASSPKRTGELFF
TRBV15,TRBJ2-1,TRBD2,.,TGTGCCACCAGCAGGGACCCGGGACTAGCGACTGAGCAGTTCTTC,CATSRDPGLATEQFF
TRBV19,TRBJ1-5,TRBD1,once,TGTGCCAGTAGCCGGGACAGGGTCCTGATGGGGCCCCAGCATTTT,CASSRDRVLMGPQHF
TRBV11-3,TRBJ2-1,TRBD2,.,TGTGCCAGCAGCTTAGCCCAGCGGGGGGACAATGAGCAGTTCTTC,CASSLAQRGDNEQFF
TRBV6-5,TRBJ2-7,.,.,TGTGCCAGCAGTAACCAGGAAGCAATTCACTACGAGCAGTACTTC,CASSNQEAIHYEQYF
TRBV28,TRBJ1-4,.,.,TGTGCCAGCACTATCACTATGCCCGTTGAAAAACTGTTTTTT,CASTITMPVEKLFF
TRBV11-3,TRBJ2-3,TRBD1,.,TGTGCCAGCAGCCTGGGACAGGGGATTACAGATACGCAGTATTTT,CASSLGQGITDTQYF
TRBV15,TRBJ1-3,TRBD1,.,TGTGCCACCAGCAGAGCAGGGACAGGGGCGCTTGGAAACACCATATATTTT,CATSRAGTGALGNTIYF
TRBV30,TRBJ1-1,TRBD1,.,TGTGCCTGGAGCGTGGGACAGGCTATTGAAGCTTTCTTT,CAWSVGQAIEAFF
TRBV10-3,TRBJ1-2,.,.,TGTGCCATCAGCCTGGGAAAGGACATCCAAACTGGCTACACCTTC,CAISLGKDIQTGYTF
TRBV6-6,TRBJ2-5,.,.,TGTGCCAGCAGTTACGTACTTCAAGAGACCCAGTACTTC,CASSYVLQETQYF
TRBV19,TRBJ2-7,TRBD1,.,TGTGCCAGTAGTCCGTCTCCGGGACAGCGCCGGAACGAGCAGTACTTC,CASSPSPGQRRNEQYF
TRBV5-1,TRBJ2-7,TRBD1,.,TGCGCCAGCAGCCCGGGTGGACAGGTATCCTACGAGCAGTACTTC,CASSPGGQVSYEQYF
TRBV5-1,TRBJ1-2,.,.,TGCGCCAGCAGCTTGGCGGCAGGGGAGGGCTATGGCTACACCTTC,CASSLAAGEGYGYTF
TRBV19,TRBJ2-7,.,.,TGTGCCAGTAGTATCAGTCCCCCGTCTCTGGAGCAGTACTTC,CASSISPPSLEQYF
TRBV28,TRBJ2-7,.,.,TGTGCCAGCAGTTCAACTTACCGAGACAAGACCCCCTACGAGCAGTACTTC,CASSSTYRDKTPYEQYF
TRBV4-3,TRBJ1-3,.,.,TGCGCCAGCAGCCAAGATTTGGGGCGCGGAAACACCATATATTTT,CASSQDLGRGNTIYF
TRBV7-2,TRBJ2-2,.,.,TGTGCCAGCAGCTTTCCATCTACAGGCTACCAAGGCACCGGGGAGCTGTTTTTT,CASSFPSTGYQGTGELFF
TRBV9,TRBJ2-7,.,.,TGTGCCAGCAGCGTAGATGGCAGGTTCGGCTACGAGCAGTACTTC,CASSVDGRFGYEQYF
TRBV6-5,TRBJ2-5,TRBD2,.,TGTGCCAGCAGTCGTAGCGGGAGGGCCCAGTACTTC,CASSRSGRAQYF
TRBV19,TRBJ1-2,.,.,TGTGCCAGTACCCGGTGGCAGGGTTTCGACTATGGCTACACCTTC,CASTRWQGFDYGYTF
TRBV10-2,TRBJ1-5,.,.,TGCGCCAGCAGTTTCGAACTTAGCAATCAGCCCCAGCATTTT,CASSFELSNQPQHF
TRBV9,TRBJ1-3,TRBD1,.,TGTGCCAGCAGCGGGACAGGGGCTGGAAACACCATATATTTT,CASSGTGAGNTIYF
TRBV5-1,TRBJ1-6,TRBD1,.,TGCGCCAGCAGCTTGGCTCCTGGACAGGGAAGAGGGTCCTATAATTCACCCCTCCACTTT,CASSLAPGQGRGSYNSPLHF
TRBV20-1,TRBJ1-4,.,.,TGCAGTGCTGCCTGGGGGGATAAAGTGTTTTTT,CSAAWGDKVFF
TRBV7-6,TRBJ1-1,.,.,TGTGCCAGCAGCTTAAGCCAGGGCACTGAAGCTTTCTTT,CASSLSQGTEAFF
TRBV11-2,TRBJ1-5,.,.,TGTGCCAGCAGCTTAGACGCAAGAGGAGCCCGGGGTCCTAGCAATCAGCCCCAGCATTTT,CASSLDARGARGPSNQPQHF
TRBV29-1,TRBJ1-3,.,.,TGCAGCGCCTACGGGTGGGGAAACACCATATATTTT,CSAYGWGNTIYF
TRBV5-1,TRBJ2-3,TRBD2,.,TGCGCCAGCAGCGCCCGGACTAGCGGGGGTGGCACAGATACGCAGTATTTT,CASSARTSGGGTDTQYF